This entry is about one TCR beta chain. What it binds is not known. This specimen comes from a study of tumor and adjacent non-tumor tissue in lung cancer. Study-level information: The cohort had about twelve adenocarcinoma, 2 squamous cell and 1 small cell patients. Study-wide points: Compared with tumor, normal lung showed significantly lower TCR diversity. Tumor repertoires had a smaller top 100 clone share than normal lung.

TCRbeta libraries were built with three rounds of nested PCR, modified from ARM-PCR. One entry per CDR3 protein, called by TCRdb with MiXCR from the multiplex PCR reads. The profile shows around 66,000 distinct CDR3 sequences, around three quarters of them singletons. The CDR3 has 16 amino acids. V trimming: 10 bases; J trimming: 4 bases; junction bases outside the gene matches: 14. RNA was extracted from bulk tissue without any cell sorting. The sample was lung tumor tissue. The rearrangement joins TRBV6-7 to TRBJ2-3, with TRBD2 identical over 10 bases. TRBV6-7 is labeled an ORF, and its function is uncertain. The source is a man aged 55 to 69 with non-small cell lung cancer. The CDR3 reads CANTYTSGRAADTQYF. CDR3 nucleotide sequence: TGTGCCAACACTTATACGAGCGGGAGGGCGGCAGATACGCAGTATTTT.